Below, 14 T cell receptor beta chains from the same sample are listed, as sequenced in a study of beta chain features in type 1 diabetes. Antigens for these TCRs are unknown. TCRB transcripts that were expressed got sequenced, as all of the isolated RNA had been reverse transcribed. Method: immunoSEQ multiplex PCR; TCRdb's copy keeps in-frame clones and lacks some. Of 240,000 or so clones detected, approximately 15% appear once; the ten largest clones hold roughly 0.019%. Study results and caveats: A moderate, significant TCRB CDR3 shortening appeared in type 1 diabetes across four CD4+ subsets.

Sequencing was carried out using naive CD4+ T cells from blood. The receptor source for this set is a man under 40 with type 1 diabetes.

Concerning this clone itself: Other DNA variants within this sample encode the same CDR3. The chain combines TRBV5-1 with TRBJ2-7; D unclear. This CDR3 has 14 residues. Trimming cost V 0 bases and J 2 bases, with 9 bases left between them. Germline values: CDR1 SGHRS, CDR2 YFSETQ. CDR3 DNA: TGCGCCAGCAGCTTGGGAGGCGGCACCTACGAGCAGTACTTC. As protein: CASSLGGGTYEQYF.

CDR3 region: CAVGDPNTGELFF. In DNA, the CDR3 is TGCGCCGTAGGAGACCCGAACACCGGGGAGCTGTTTTTT. This chain joins TRBV5-1 and TRBJ2-2; D remains unclear. This CDR3 is built from 13 residues. V lost 10 bases to trimming and J lost 0 bases, with 10 bases between them. Germline V gene sequence: CDR1 SGHRS, CDR2 YFSETQ.

The chain couples TRBV5-6 to TRBJ1-2, with 7 bases lining up with TRBD1. The germline CDR1 and CDR2 sequences are SGHDT and YYEEEE. J was trimmed by 7 bases and V by 3 bases; bases with no gene match: 3. The CDR3 extends over 12 amino acids. The CDR3 DNA sequence: TGTGCCAGCAGCTCAGGGGGAGGTGGCTACACCTTC. The encoded protein is CASSSGGGGYTF.

CDR3 nucleotide sequence: TGTGCCAGCAGCTTCCCCGGGAGAGCCCACGAGCAGTACTTC. Protein product: CASSFPGRAHEQYF. The chain couples TRBV13 to TRBJ2-7; D possibly corresponds to TRBD2 (6 bases). Germline values: CDR1 PRHDT, CDR2 FYEKMQ (reference sequence). Trimming cost V 3 bases and J 5 bases, with 14 bases left between them. The CDR3 runs to 14 residues.

A few counts support this clone. This rearrangement joins TRBV28 to TRBJ2-5; D remains unclear. Germline loops: CDR1 MDHEN, CDR2 SYDVKM. V dropped 5 bases and J dropped 5 bases, with 3 bases sitting between them. The CDR3 covers 10 residues. In DNA, the CDR3 is TGTGCCAGCAGTCGGGAGACCCAGTACTTC. Translation: CASSRETQYF.

CDR3 protein: CASSPPSRTGGNGIQYF. CDR3 nucleotide sequence: TGTGCCAGCTCACCCCCATCTAGGACAGGGGGCAACGGCATTCAGTACTTC. The V and J genes are TRBV18 and TRBJ2-4; 11 bases line up with TRBD1. Germline trimming cut 3 bases from V and 9 bases from J; bases unmatched to any gene: 13. CDR1 is KGHSH and CDR2 is LQKENI in the germline V gene. CDR3 length: 17 amino acids.

The V and J genes are TRBV10-3 and TRBJ2-1; a possible D gene is TRBD2 (5 bases). Trimming took 1 base from V and 7 from J, leaving 8 bases between them. CDR1 and CDR2 from the germline V gene are ENHRY and SYGVKD. CDR3 length: 13 residues. CDR3 region: CAISELGGNEQFF. CDR3 sequence (DNA): TGTGCCATCAGTGAGTTGGGCGGGAATGAGCAGTTCTTC.

The chain links TRBV19 to TRBJ2-3, with D unresolved. V was cut by 3 bases and J by 4 bases, with 2 bases left in between. Germline CDR1 is LNHDA and CDR2 is SQIVND (reference sequence). This CDR3 is built from 11 residues. The CDR3 spells CASSIADTQYF. In DNA, the CDR3 is TGTGCCAGTAGTATCGCAGATACGCAGTATTTT.

V is TRBV18 and J is TRBJ2-1; TRBD2 aligns across 14 bases. The CDR3 runs 16 residues. After removal of 2 bases from V and 8 bases from J, the junction contained 5 bases not matched to a gene. Germline V gives CDR1 KGHSH, CDR2 LQKENI. For the CDR3, the DNA is TGTGCCAGCTCACCAGGACTAGCGGGGGGTTACGATGAGCAGTTCTTC. This sequence encodes CASSPGLAGGYDEQFF.

The rearrangement uses TRBV10-3 and TRBJ1-5, with unresolved D. This CDR3 has 13 residues. V lost 4 bases to trimming and J lost 3 bases, with 7 bases between them. Germline V lookup: CDR1 ENHRY, CDR2 SYGVKD. The CDR3 DNA reads TGTGCCATCAGTGGGCAAGACAATCAGCCCCAGCATTTT. It encodes CAISGQDNQPQHF.

The chain links TRBV2 to TRBJ2-7; D gene unclear. Germline CDR1 is SNHLY and CDR2 is FYNNEI. The CDR3 extends over 12 amino acids. Trimming cost V 6 bases and J 3 bases, with 9 bases left between them. The CDR3 nucleotides read TGTGCCAGCAGGTTTTCCGGCTACGAGCAGTACTTC. As protein: CASRFSGYEQYF.

The chain is built from TRBV11-3 and TRBJ1-1; TRBD1 might be the D (5 bases). V was pared by 4 bases and J by 13 bases, with 16 bases between. This CDR3 spans 12 amino acids. Germline loops: CDR1 SGHNT, CDR2 YENEEA. DNA for the CDR3: TGTGCCAGCAGCTCACGGGACTTTGGGTATTTCTTT. Protein sequence: CASSSRDFGYFF.

This clone has only a few counts. The chain employs TRBV30 and TRBJ2-2; TRBD1 matches at 7 bases. The junction had 5 bases not matched to a gene; V was cut back by 5 bases and J by 5 bases. In germline, CDR1 is GTSNPN, CDR2 SVGIG (reference sequence). This CDR3 is 13 amino acids long. CDR3 bases: TGTGCCTGGTCGGGACAGAGGACCGGGGAGCTGTTTTTT. Translated: CAWSGQRTGELFF.

This clone was found a few times. The chain carries TRBV4-2 and TRBJ1-1; D uncertain. The V end was cut by 1 base, the J end by 1 base, with 10 bases between. Germline-derived CDR1 and CDR2 are LGHNA and YNFKEQ. The CDR3 loop spans 15 amino acids. The CDR3 region has the DNA TGTGCCAGCAGCCAAGGCCTGGCAGGGAACACTGAAGCTTTCTTT. Residues: CASSQGLAGNTEAFF.